This TCR beta chain was identified during a study of CD8+CD57+ T cells in acquired aplastic anemia. The template used for profiling TCR beta VDJ and CDR3 was genomic DNA. TCRdb re-analysed the reads in MiXCR, keeping a single row per CDR3 protein. The table records 400,000 to 500,000 distinct CDR3 sequences, about two thirds of them present only once. CDR3 length equals 14 residues. Germline values: CDR1 SEHNR, CDR2 FQNEAQ (reference sequence). In the case of this clonotype: A junction end diverges from the germline sequence, so it may reflect a read error.

The chain couples TRBV7-9 to TRBJ2-7, with D hard to call. The sample comprised sorted CD4+, CD8+, or CD8+CD57+ T cells (not recorded which) from PBMCs. This TCR derives from a human donor in good health, serving as a control. The CDR3 reads CASSLAPIIHPPTF. CDR3 nucleotide sequence: TGTGCCAGCAGCTTAGCTCCGATAATTCACCCCCCCACCTTC.